This T cell receptor (beta chain) appears in the sequencing data of a study of control samples from healthy donors and cancer patients. With V trimmed by 2 bases and J by 3 bases, 4 bases remained unmatched. Germline lookup yields CDR1 SGDLS and CDR2 YYNGEE. This CDR3 has 15 residues. The method was immunoSEQ multiplex PCR; TCRdb's version includes in-frame clones alone and lacks a portion of them. The sample has around 150,000 clones, about 94% seen once. The receptor was isolated from a woman aged 40 to 49 in good health. J is TRBJ1-4 and V is TRBV9; 7 positions agree with TRBD1. The sample taken for sequencing was blood. The CDR3 sequence is CASSVEGAPNEKLFF. For the CDR3, the DNA is TGTGCCAGCAGCGTTGAGGGGGCGCCTAATGAAAAACTGTTTTTT.